This T cell receptor (beta chain) derives from a study of cytomegalovirus exposure and HLA in healthy donors. Study-wide results and limits: Highest at DRB1 and lowest at HLA-C, TCR association rates differed among HLA loci in a later analysis. Looking again later, the authors saw that most CMV-associated TCR beta chains seemed HLA-restricted. In terms of immune exposure information, only CMV serostatus was available. There were several of the most significant clusters that appeared linked to common viral pathogens in a later analysis.

In this sample, this clone turned up a few times. Its specificity is unknown. The CDR3 length is 14 residues. The ends were cut back, 0 bases at V and 9 bases at J, with 12 bases in the middle. The germline CDR1 and CDR2 sequences are LGHNA and YSLEER. PCR primers comprised 60 Vbeta and 13 Jbeta primers. The method was immunoSEQ multiplex PCR; TCRdb's version includes in-frame clones alone and lacks a portion of them. The table lists about 170,000 clones, around 73% of them singletons. The TCR comes from a woman between 18 and 29 years old in good health and CMV-seropositive. The specimen sequenced was PBMCs. The V gene is TRBV4-3, the J gene TRBJ2-1, with D tentatively TRBD2 (6 bases). The CDR3 here is CASSQDVGGSEQFF. In DNA, the CDR3 is TGCGCCAGCAGCCAAGATGTCGGAGGGAGTGAGCAGTTCTTC.